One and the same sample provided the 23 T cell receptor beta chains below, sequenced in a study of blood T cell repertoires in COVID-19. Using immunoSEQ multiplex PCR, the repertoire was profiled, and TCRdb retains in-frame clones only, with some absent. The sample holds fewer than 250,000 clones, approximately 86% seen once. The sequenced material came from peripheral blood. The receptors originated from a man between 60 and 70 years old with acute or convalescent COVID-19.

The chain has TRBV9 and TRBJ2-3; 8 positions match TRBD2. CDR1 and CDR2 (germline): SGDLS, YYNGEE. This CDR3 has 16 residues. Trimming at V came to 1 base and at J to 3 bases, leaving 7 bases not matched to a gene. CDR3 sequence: CASSVSGGASTDTQYF. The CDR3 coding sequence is TGTGCCAGCAGCGTATCCGGGGGGGCCAGTACAGATACGCAGTATTTT.

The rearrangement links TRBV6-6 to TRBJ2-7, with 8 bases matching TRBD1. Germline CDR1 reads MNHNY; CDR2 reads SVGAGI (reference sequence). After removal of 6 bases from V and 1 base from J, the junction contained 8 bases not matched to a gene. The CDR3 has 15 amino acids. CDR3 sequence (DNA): TGTGCCAGCAGATCTCAGGGGGCCAGGTCCTACGAGCAGTACTTC. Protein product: CASRSQGARSYEQYF.

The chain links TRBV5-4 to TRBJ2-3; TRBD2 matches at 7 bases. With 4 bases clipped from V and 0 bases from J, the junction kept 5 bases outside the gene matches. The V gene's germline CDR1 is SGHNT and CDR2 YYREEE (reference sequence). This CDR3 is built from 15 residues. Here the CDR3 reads CASSLSGASTDTQYF. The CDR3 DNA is TGTGCCAGCAGCCTCAGCGGGGCTAGCACAGATACGCAGTATTTT.

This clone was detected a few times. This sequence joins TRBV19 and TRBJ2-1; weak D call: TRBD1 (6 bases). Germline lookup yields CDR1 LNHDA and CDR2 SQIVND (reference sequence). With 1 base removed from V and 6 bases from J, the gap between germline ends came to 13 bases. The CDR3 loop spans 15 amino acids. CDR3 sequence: CASSIGAGVGNEQFF. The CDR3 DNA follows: TGTGCCAGTAGTATAGGGGCAGGGGTAGGCAATGAGCAGTTCTTC.

The CDR3 loop is CASSFRAGGNQETQYF. The DNA of the CDR3 is TGTGCCAGCAGTTTTCGAGCGGGGGGAAACCAAGAGACCCAGTACTTC. The V call is TRBV27, the J call TRBJ2-5; TRBD2 matches at 9 bases. Germline V gene lookup returns CDR1 MNHEY and CDR2 SMNVEV (reference sequence). V was clipped by 3 bases and J by 0 bases; unmatched bases: 5. CDR3 length: 16 residues.

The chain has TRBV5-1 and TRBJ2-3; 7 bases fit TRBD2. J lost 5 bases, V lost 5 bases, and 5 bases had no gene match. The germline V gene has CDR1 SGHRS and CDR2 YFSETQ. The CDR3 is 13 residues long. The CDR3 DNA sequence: TGCGCCAGCAGATCCGGACTAGAAGATACGCAGTATTTT. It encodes CASRSGLEDTQYF.

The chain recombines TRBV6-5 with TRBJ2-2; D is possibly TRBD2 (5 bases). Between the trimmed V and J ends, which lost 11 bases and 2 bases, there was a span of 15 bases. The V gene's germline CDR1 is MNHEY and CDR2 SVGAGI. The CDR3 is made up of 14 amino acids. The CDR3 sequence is CAAQRGLNTGELFF. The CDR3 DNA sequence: TGTGCCGCCCAACGGGGTCTAAACACCGGGGAGCTGTTTTTT.

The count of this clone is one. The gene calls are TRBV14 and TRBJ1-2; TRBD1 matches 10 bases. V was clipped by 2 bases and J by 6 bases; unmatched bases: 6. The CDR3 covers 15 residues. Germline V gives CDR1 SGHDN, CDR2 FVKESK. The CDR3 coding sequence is TGTGCCAGCAGCCAAATCGGGACAGGGGATCATGGCTACACCTTC. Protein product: CASSQIGTGDHGYTF.

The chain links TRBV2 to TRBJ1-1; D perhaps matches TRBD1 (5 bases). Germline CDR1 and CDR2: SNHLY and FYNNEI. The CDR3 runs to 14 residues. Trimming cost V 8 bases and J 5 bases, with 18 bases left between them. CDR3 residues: CASDIGGPGTEAFF. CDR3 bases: TGTGCCAGCGACATTGGAGGGCCAGGGACTGAAGCTTTCTTT.

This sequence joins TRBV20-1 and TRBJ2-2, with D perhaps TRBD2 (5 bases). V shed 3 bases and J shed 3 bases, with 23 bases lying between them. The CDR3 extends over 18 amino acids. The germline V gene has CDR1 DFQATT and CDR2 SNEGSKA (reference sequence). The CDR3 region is CSASRVPTAGLDTGELFF. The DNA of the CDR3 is TGCAGTGCTAGTCGGGTCCCCACGGCGGGCTTGGACACCGGGGAGCTGTTTTTT.

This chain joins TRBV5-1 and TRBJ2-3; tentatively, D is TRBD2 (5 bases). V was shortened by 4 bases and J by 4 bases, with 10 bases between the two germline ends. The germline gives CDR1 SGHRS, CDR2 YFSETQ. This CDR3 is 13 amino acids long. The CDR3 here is CASSAGHADTQYF. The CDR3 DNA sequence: TGCGCCAGCAGCGCGGGCCACGCAGATACGCAGTATTTT.

In DNA form, the CDR3 reads TGTGCCAGCACCAAGGAGGTCGCTGAAGCTTTCTTT. It specifies CASTKEVAEAFF. V and J are TRBV6-5 and TRBJ1-1; no firm D call. Trimming removed 7 bases at V and 6 bases at J, with 12 bases between. The CDR3 spans 12 residues. CDR1 and CDR2 from the germline V gene are MNHEY and SVGAGI.

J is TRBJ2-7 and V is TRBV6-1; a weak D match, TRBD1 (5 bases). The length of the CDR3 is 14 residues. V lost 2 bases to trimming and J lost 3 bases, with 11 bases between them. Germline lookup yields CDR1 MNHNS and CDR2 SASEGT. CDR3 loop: CASSEFSGNYEQYF. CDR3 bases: TGTGCCAGCAGTGAATTCTCAGGGAACTACGAGCAGTACTTC.

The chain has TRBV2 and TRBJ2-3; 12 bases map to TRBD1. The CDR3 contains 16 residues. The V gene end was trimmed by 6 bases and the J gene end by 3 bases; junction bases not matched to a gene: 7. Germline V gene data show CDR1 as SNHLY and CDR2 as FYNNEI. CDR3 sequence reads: CASRGTGGGGTDTQYF. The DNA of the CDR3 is TGTGCCAGCAGGGGGACAGGGGGCGGTGGTACAGATACGCAGTATTTT.

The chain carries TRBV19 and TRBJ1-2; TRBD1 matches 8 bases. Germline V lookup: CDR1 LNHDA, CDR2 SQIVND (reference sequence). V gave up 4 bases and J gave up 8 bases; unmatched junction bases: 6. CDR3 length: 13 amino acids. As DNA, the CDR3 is TGTGCCAGTAGTACAGGGGGCGGGCTCGGCTACACCTTC. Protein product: CASSTGGGLGYTF.

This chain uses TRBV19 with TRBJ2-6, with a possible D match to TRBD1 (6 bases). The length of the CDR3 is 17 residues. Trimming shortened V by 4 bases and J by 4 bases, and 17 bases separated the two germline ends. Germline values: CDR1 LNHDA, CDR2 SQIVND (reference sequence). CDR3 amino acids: CASSRNPQGSGANVLTF. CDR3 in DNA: TGTGCCAGTAGTAGAAATCCACAGGGCTCCGGGGCCAACGTCCTGACTTTC.

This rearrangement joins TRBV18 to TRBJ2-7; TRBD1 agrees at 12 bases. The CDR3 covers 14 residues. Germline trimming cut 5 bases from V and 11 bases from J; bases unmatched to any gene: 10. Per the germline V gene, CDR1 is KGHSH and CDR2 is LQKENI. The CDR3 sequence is CASSTTGTGGEKYF. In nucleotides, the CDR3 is TGTGCCAGCTCAACAACCGGGACAGGGGGCGAAAAGTACTTC.

CDR3 bases: TGTGCCTGGACCTCATCCCGGTATGGCTACACCTTC. It encodes CAWTSSRYGYTF. The chain is built from TRBV30 and TRBJ1-2, with D hard to call. V was cut by 4 bases and J by 5 bases, with 11 bases left in between. Germline values: CDR1 GTSNPN, CDR2 SVGIG (reference sequence). The CDR3 is made up of 12 amino acids.

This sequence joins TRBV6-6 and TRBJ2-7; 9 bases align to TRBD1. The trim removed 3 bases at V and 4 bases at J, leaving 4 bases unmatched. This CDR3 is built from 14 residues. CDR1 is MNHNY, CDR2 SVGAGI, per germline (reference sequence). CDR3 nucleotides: TGTGCCAGCAGTTATTCGGACAGGGGTTACGAGCAGTACTTC. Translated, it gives CASSYSDRGYEQYF.

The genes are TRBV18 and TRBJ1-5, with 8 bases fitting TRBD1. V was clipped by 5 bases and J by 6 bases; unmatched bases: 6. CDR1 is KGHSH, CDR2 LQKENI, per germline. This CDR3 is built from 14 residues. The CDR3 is CASSNSGGGQPQHF. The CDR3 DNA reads TGTGCCAGCTCAAATTCAGGGGGCGGTCAGCCCCAGCATTTT. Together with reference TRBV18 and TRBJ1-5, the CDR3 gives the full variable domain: NAGVMQNPRHLVRRRGQEARLRCSPMKGHSHVYWYRQLPEEGLKFMVYLQKENIIDESGMPKERFSAEFPKEGPSILRIQQVVRGDSAAYFCASSNSGGGQPQHFGDGTRLSIL.

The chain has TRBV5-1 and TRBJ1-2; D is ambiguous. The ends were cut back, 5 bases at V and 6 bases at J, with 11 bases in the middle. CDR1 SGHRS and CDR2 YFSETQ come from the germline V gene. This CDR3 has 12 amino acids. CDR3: CASSPGRNGYTF. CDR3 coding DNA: TGCGCCAGCAGTCCGGGGAGGAATGGCTACACCTTC.

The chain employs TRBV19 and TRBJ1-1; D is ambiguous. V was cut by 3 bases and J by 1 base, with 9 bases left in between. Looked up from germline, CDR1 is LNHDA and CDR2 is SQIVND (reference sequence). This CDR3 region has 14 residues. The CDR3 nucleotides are TGTGCCAGTAGTATTGAGAGTTCGAACACTGAAGCTTTCTTT. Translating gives CASSIESSNTEAFF.

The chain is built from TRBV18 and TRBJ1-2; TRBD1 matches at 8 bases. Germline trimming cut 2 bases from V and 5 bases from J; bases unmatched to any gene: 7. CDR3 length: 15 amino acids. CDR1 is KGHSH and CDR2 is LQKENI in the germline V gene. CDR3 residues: CASSPSGQGGYGYTF. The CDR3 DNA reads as TGTGCCAGCTCACCATCAGGACAGGGAGGATATGGCTACACCTTC.